The sample holds a few counts of the clone carrying this T cell receptor beta chain. Its antigen remains unidentified. Assembly of TCR beta libraries relied on iRepertoire HTBI primers together with Arm-PCR of CDR3 regions. TCRdb reprocessed the multiplex PCR reads via MiXCR and lists one record per CDR3 protein. The table records 400,000 to 450,000 distinct CDR3 sequences, about a quarter of them present only once. The entry originates in a study of regulatory T cells in long-lasting Graves disease. Broader study findings: Small numbers of samples may have cut accuracy. Persistent disease favored TRBV28, TRBJ1-2 and TRBJ2-5. Persistent Graves' patients had lower TCR diversity than newly diagnosed ones.

Time point indicated: persistent/refractory GD, antithyroid drugs over 5 years with positive TRAb. Extracted PBMC RNA gave rise to the TCR library. The CDR3 length is 15 residues. Trimming at V came to 4 bases and at J to 8 bases, leaving 6 bases not matched to a gene. The germline CDR1 and CDR2 sequences are SGHRS and YFSETQ. The V call is TRBV5-1, the J call TRBJ2-3, with 14 bases matching TRBD2. Source: peripheral blood mononuclear cells (PBMCs), taken when the disease was refractory, from a patient treated with antithyroid drugs. This TCR came from a female donor with Graves disease. The CDR3 DNA reads TGCGCCAGCAGCCAGGGACTAGCGGGAGCGGGTACGCAGTATTTT. Encoded protein: CASSQGLAGAGTQYF.